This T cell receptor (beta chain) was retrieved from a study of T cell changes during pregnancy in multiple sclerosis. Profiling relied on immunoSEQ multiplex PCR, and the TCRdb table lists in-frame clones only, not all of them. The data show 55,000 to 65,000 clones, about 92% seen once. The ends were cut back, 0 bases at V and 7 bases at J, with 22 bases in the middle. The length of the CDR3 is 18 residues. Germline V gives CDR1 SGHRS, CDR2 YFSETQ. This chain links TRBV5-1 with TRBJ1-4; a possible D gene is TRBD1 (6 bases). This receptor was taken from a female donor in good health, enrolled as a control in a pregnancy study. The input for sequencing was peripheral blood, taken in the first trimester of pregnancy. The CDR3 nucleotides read TGCGCCAGCAGCTTGGGTTCCCTGGGGGCGGCGGATGGTGAAAAACTGTTTTTT. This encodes CASSLGSLGAADGEKLFF.